Below, one T cell receptor beta chain is given with its context. As yet, its antigen is unknown. The data derive from a study of shared clonotypes between healthy human individuals. Study summary: Three plates each covered CD4 naive and memory; CD8 naive two, CD8 memory one.

Memory CD4+ cells were the fraction left after CD45RA+ naive selection. Whole-study results and caveats: Four donors shared 5% to 5.5% of their naive CD4 clonotypes.

Original data processing: In the immunoSEQ data, sequences were junction-only and lacked quality scores, so filtering differed. Assay used: immunoSEQ multiplex PCR; TCRdb lists only in-frame clones, some missing. V, J and clone size reflect that table, while D and trimming were determined from the DNA. Found here are millions of clones, around 90% of them singletons; the top ten hold over 0.12%. Germline V gene data show CDR1 as MDHEN and CDR2 as SYDVKM. This CDR3 spans 13 amino acids. The sequencing input was naive CD4+ T cells sorted from blood. Subset: CD45RA+ positively selected. V usage is TRBV28 and J usage is TRBJ2-5; a weak D match, TRBD1 (5 bases). The better agreement between TRBJ2-7 and the DNA end casts doubt on the J call. The receptor's source is a man aged 18 to 30 in good health. The CDR3 DNA reads TGTGCCAGCGTCCCAGGGTCCTGGTACGAGCAGTACTTC. Protein sequence: CASVPGSWYEQYF.